These T cell receptor beta chains were read from a single sample in a study of technical replicates of blood from a few donors. The method was immunoSEQ multiplex PCR; TCRdb's version includes in-frame clones alone and lacks a portion of them. The data show over 50,000 clones, approximately 83% seen once. The sequenced sample was PBMCs. These receptors were collected from a human donor in good health. Some clones in this sample may be carry-over from other donors' samples. Both conserved end residues are part of each CDR3. A D gene is named only where the DNA matches it firmly. Clone size appears in some rows only: once, few, many, or a class for an expanded clone.

CDR3 length,D gene,V gene,J gene,clone size,CDR3 DNA,CDR3 protein
15,TRBD1,TRBV9,TRBJ2-3,NA,TGTGCCAGCAGCCCCCAGAACAGGGGTTTAGATACGCAGTATTTT,CASSPQNRGLDTQYF
16,NA,TRBV4-3,TRBJ1-2,NA,TGCGCCAGCAGCCAAGAATCGAGCAGGGTCTTGTATGGCTACACCTTC,CASSQESSRVLYGYTF
15,NA,TRBV5-4,TRBJ2-3,NA,TGTGCCAGCAGGGGACGGGACTCCAGCACAGATACGCAGTATTTT,CASRGRDSSTDTQYF
16,TRBD1,TRBV7-8,TRBJ2-5,NA,TGTGCCAGCAGCTCGAATGGACAGGGAGGAAGGGAGACCCAGTACTTC,CASSSNGQGGRETQYF
14,TRBD2,TRBV29-1,TRBJ2-2,NA,TGCAGCGTTCTAGCGGGGGGTAGCACCGGGGAGCTGTTTTTT,CSVLAGGSTGELFF
13,TRBD2,TRBV29-1,TRBJ2-7,NA,TGCAGCGTCAAACTAGCGGGAACCTACGAGCAGTACTTC,CSVKLAGTYEQYF
12,NA,TRBV6-5,TRBJ1-2,few,TGTGCCAGCCGGATGGGGCTATGGAGCTACACCTTC,CASRMGLWSYTF
14,NA,TRBV5-1,TRBJ2-7,few,TGCGCCAGCAGCTTGGGGACAGCCAGCCAGGTGAAGTACTTC,CASSLGTASQVKYF
12,TRBD1,TRBV18,TRBJ2-7,once,TGTGCCAGCTCACGGGGACAGGACGAGCAGTACTTC,CASSRGQDEQYF
13,TRBD1,TRBV5-1,TRBJ1-1,few,TGCGCCAGCAGCTTTCAGGGGGGCACTGAAGCTTTCTTT,CASSFQGGTEAFF
16,TRBD1,TRBV19,TRBJ2-7,NA,TGTGCCACCTCTCGGACAGGGGGATTGAGCTCCTACGAGCAGTACTTC,CATSRTGGLSSYEQYF
14,TRBD2,TRBV7-2,TRBJ2-7,NA,TGTGCCAGCAGCTCGCCGGGACTAGTCTACGAGCAGTACTTC,CASSSPGLVYEQYF
17,NA,TRBV18,TRBJ1-1,NA,TGTGCCAGCTCACCATTTATCGTTGGGGGCACCGACACTGAAGCTTTCTTT,CASSPFIVGGTDTEAFF
13,NA,TRBV9,TRBJ1-6,NA,TGTGCCAGCAGCCCCCACTTGGAGGAACCCCTCCACTTT,CASSPHLEEPLHF
13,TRBD2,TRBV30,TRBJ2-5,NA,TGTGCCTGGAGCGGGGGGGCCCGGAACCTACAGTACTTC,CAWSGGARNLQYF
17,TRBD2,TRBV9,TRBJ2-5,NA,TGTGCCAGCAGCGGAGGGACTAGCGGGGGGATGAGAGAGACCCAGTACTTC,CASSGGTSGGMRETQYF
17,TRBD1,TRBV7-9,TRBJ1-4,NA,TGTGCCAGCAGCACGGACAGGGCGTCTTTAACTAATGAAAAACTGTTTTTT,CASSTDRASLTNEKLFF
13,TRBD1,TRBV29-1,TRBJ2-7,NA,TGCAGCCCAGAGAGACAGGGGGCTTACGAGCAGTACTTC,CSPERQGAYEQYF
18,TRBD1,TRBV7-3,TRBJ2-2,NA,TGTGCCAGCAGCTTAACCCCCCACACAGGGGGGAACACCGGGGAGCTGTTTTTT,CASSLTPHTGGNTGELFF
13,NA,TRBV13,TRBJ1-2,once,TGTGCCAGCAGCTTAGGAGCCAACTATGGCTACACCTTC,CASSLGANYGYTF
14,TRBD1,TRBV7-2,TRBJ2-5,NA,TGTGCCAGCAGCCATCCGGGACAGCTAGGGACCCAGTACTTC,CASSHPGQLGTQYF
15,NA,TRBV6-1,TRBJ1-6,once,TGTGCCAGCAGTGAATTGGGCAGGGGACGTTCACCCCTCCACTTT,CASSELGRGRSPLHF
16,TRBD2,TRBV9,TRBJ2-7,NA,TGTGCCAGCAGCGTAGCTCCGGGACTAGCGGGGAGTGAGCAGTACTTC,CASSVAPGLAGSEQYF
14,NA,TRBV6-1,TRBJ2-2,NA,TGTGCCAGCAGGGAAGGGGCGAATGTCGGGGAGCTGTTTTTT,CASREGANVGELFF
13,TRBD1,TRBV10-3,TRBJ1-1,NA,TGTGCCACCAACGACAGGGTATACACTGAAGCTTTCTTT,CATNDRVYTEAFF
14,NA,TRBV5-4,TRBJ2-7,NA,TGTGCCAGCAGCTTTTCTAGCGATTCCTACGAGCAGTACTTC,CASSFSSDSYEQYF
15,NA,TRBV9,TRBJ1-1,NA,TGTGCCAGCAGCGACCGGACAACCGGGCCCACTGAAGCTTTCTTT,CASSDRTTGPTEAFF
12,NA,TRBV30,TRBJ1-2,NA,TGTGCCTGGAGCTACTTTAACTATGGCTACACCTTC,CAWSYFNYGYTF
14,NA,TRBV19,TRBJ2-5,NA,TGTGCCAGTAGTAGGGAATTAGGGGCAGAGACCCAGTACTTC,CASSRELGAETQYF